These T cell receptor beta chains were read from a single sample in a study of CD8+ T cells in alopecia areata. TCRdb keeps only in-frame clones here, not all; method: immunoSEQ multiplex PCR. The data hold 150,000 or so clones, with around 87% observed a single time. The sequences come from CD8+ T cells sorted from blood, collected at week 0. These receptors all come from a human donor with alopecia areata. Each CDR3 is given with its conserved first and last residue.

V gene	J gene	CDR3 protein
TRBV5-4	NA	CASSSSRDYYEQYF
TRBV7-8	TRBJ2-3	CASSRTNTDTQYF
TRBV5-6	TRBJ2-1	CASSFLTESYNEQFF
TRBV11-1	TRBJ1-5	CASSLGSNQPQHF
TRBV7-8	TRBJ2-5	CASSQQPGQRNQETQYF
TRBV4-2	TRBJ2-7	CASSQESGWVQGSYEQYF
TRBV14	TRBJ2-1	CASSQTPHEQFF
TRBV10-3	TRBJ2-7	CAISVGDREDF
TRBV27	TRBJ2-1	CASSLTAGVGEEFF
TRBV25-1	TRBJ1-6	CASSDSESAFSSPLHF
TRBV14	TRBJ2-1	CASSQEGTGNLYNEQFF
TRBV5-4	TRBJ2-3	CASSSIVIRDKHTDTQYF
TRBV9	TRBJ2-7	CASSPSTGSRYEQYF
TRBV6-4	TRBJ2-3	CASSEGGTDTQYF
TRBV4-1	TRBJ1-2	CASSPVVAGDGYTF
TRBV4-1	TRBJ2-1	CASSQVKNSYNEQFF
TRBV6-1	TRBJ2-7	CASSEIPASQGAPGEQYF
TRBV25-1	TRBJ2-2	CASSARDRVNTGELFF
TRBV19	TRBJ1-5	CASTTGYSNQPQHF
TRBV29-1	TRBJ2-1	CSVELENQGEQFF
TRBV29-1	TRBJ2-6	CSADILSGANVLTF
TRBV27	TRBJ1-1	CASSLGIGVYEAFF
TRBV7-3	TRBJ2-5	CASSLWILAGPQETQYF
TRBV11-2	TRBJ2-7	CASSFGPPDEQYF
TRBV5-1	TRBJ2-7	CASSGAGISSYEQYF
TRBV7-3	TRBJ1-2	CASSLTAGTGRGYTF
TRBV6-5	TRBJ2-1	CASRPGTGGEQFF
TRBV29-1	TRBJ2-1	CSVEGSSGSSYNEQFF
TRBV6-1	TRBJ2-5	CASSEASSETQYF
TRBV5-1	TRBJ2-7	CASSPGTVSYEQYF
TRBV10-3	TRBJ2-2	CAISELSTGELFF
TRBV7-9	TRBJ2-5	CASSFTTSAKQETQYF
TRBV5-1	TRBJ2-2	CASSSGTGETGELFF
TRBV7-2	TRBJ1-2	CASSNDWDRHSYGYTF
TRBV7-9	TRBJ2-3	CASSLWAGLITDTQYF
TRBV27	TRBJ1-6	CASSLVRDGSPLHF
TRBV6-5	TRBJ2-7	CASSYSLTDRIYEQYF
TRBV7-9	TRBJ2-1	CASSSDREQFF
TRBV18	TRBJ2-1	CASSPPKGRSTYNEQFF
TRBV7-9	TRBJ2-7	CASRGTSDISYEQYF
TRBV6-5	TRBJ2-7	CASSPRQGKNYEQYF
TRBV7-9	TRBJ2-1	CASSNAAGNNEQFF
TRBV7-9	TRBJ2-1	CASSLSGQVNEQFF
TRBV14	TRBJ2-7	CASSGTEAQGAYPYEQYF
TRBV9	TRBJ2-7	CASSVASGGEAYEQYF
TRBV14	TRBJ1-2	CASSQPGPWDGYTF
TRBV19	TRBJ1-2	CASRLASYGYTF
TRBV7-9	TRBJ2-1	CASGGWDNEQFF